This T cell receptor (beta chain) came from a study of tumor-infiltrating lymphocytes in primary liver carcinoma. The authors made TCR beta cDNA from approximately 500 ng total RNA with a constant-region primer. Libraries for TCR beta were built through three nested multiplex PCR rounds, which together made up a slightly modified ARM-PCR procedure. TCRdb re-analysed the multiplex PCR reads in MiXCR, keeping a single row per CDR3 protein. The repertoire has fewer than 350,000 distinct CDR3 sequences, over 55% of them found once; the top ten carry roughly 9%. Germline DNA was also extracted, and blood RNA derived from unsorted whole blood. Surgery was preceded by the collection of 3.5 to 4.5 milliliters of peripheral blood. With respect to this clonotype: The junction differs from germline at one of its ends, possibly a read error.

This sequence originates from a man in his forties or fifties with primary liver carcinoma and hepatitis B virus infection. The sequenced material came from peripheral blood.

The CDR3 sequence is CPSSLGKEQYF. The CDR3, as DNA: TGTCCCAGCAGCCTGGGGAAAGAGCAGTACTTC. The chain joins TRBV11-1 to TRBJ2-7; D remains unclear. The CDR3 is made up of 11 amino acids. Germline-derived CDR1 and CDR2 are SGHAT and FQDESV (reference sequence). Together with reference TRBV11-1 and TRBJ2-7, the CDR3 gives the full variable domain: EAEVAQSPRYKITEKSQAVAFWCDPISGHATLYWYRQILGQGPELLVQFQDESVVDDSQLPKDRFSAERLKGVDSTLKIQPAELGDSAMYLCPSSLGKEQYFGPGTRLTVT.